This T cell receptor beta chain derives from a study of Graves' ophthalmopathy and Graves' hyperthyroidism. Study as a whole: No ophthalmopathy within 18 months of follow-up signified stable hyperthyroidism.

This clonotype was counted ten times or more. This CDR3 is built from 17 residues. V lost 2 bases to trimming and J lost 7 bases; unmatched junction nucleotides: 11. Germline values: CDR1 PRHDT, CDR2 FYEKMQ (reference sequence). TCR beta CDR3 amplification used RNA transcripts. RT-PCR was first run with HTBI primers, then multiplex PCR in a second round. TCRdb called the multiplex PCR reads again in MiXCR, with one record for every CDR3 protein. The sample carries 560,000 or so distinct CDR3 sequences, 35% to 40% recorded once. Patients newly diagnosed with hyperthyroidism, under 2 months' duration, were aged 18 to 65, the study reports. A diagnosis was made from clinical symptoms together with serum thyroxine, TRAb, thyroid ultrasound and orbital computed tomography.

The TCR comes from an adult man with Graves' hyperthyroidism. V usage is TRBV13 and J usage is TRBJ1-4; TRBD1 matches 9 bases. The sequencing sample was made of peripheral blood or thyroid tissue (not recorded which). The CDR3 DNA reads TGTGCCAGCAGCTTATATCAGTGGGGACAGGGCGGTGAAAAACTGTTTTTT. Amino acid sequence: CASSLYQWGQGGEKLFF.